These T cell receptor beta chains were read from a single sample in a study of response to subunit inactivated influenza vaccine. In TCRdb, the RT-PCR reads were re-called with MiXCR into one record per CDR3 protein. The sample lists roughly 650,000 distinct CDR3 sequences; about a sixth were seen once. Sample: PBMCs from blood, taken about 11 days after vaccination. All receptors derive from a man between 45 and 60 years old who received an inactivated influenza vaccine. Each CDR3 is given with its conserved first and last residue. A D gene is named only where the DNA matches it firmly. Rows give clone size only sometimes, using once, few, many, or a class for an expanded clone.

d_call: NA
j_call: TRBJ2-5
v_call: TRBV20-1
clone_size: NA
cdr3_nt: TGCAGTGCTAGAGGTGTGGTCCGCACCCAAGAGACCCAGTACTTC
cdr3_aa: CSARGVVRTQETQYF

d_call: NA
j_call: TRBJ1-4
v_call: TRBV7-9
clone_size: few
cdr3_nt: TGTGCCAGCAGCCTGAACCGAGGGTCTAATGAAAAACTGTTTTTT
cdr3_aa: CASSLNRGSNEKLFF

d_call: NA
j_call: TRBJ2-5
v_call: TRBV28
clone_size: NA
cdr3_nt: TGTGCCAGCAGTACCCGCTCCCCAGAGACCCAGTACTTC
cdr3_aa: CASSTRSPETQYF

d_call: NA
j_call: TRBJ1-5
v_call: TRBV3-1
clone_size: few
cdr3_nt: TGTGCCAGCAGCCCGTCAAACAGCAATCAGCCCCAGCATTTT
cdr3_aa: CASSPSNSNQPQHF

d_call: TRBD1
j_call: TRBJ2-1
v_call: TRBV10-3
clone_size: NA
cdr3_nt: TGTGCCATCAGTGGGACAGGGGGGATCGATGAGCAGTTCTTC
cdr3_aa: CAISGTGGIDEQFF

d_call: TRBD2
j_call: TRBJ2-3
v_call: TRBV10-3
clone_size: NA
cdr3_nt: TGTGCCATCAGTGCCAGCGGGGGCACAGATACGCAGTATTTT
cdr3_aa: CAISASGGTDTQYF

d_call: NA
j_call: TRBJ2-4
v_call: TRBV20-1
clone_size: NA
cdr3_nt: TGCAGTGCTAGAGAAAGGACAGCAGCCAAAAACATTCAGTACTTC
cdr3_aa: CSARERTAAKNIQYF

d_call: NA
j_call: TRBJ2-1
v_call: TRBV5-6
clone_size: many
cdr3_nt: TGTGCCAGCAGCTTGCCCGGGTGGCGCTACAATGAGCAGTTCTTC
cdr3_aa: CASSLPGWRYNEQFF

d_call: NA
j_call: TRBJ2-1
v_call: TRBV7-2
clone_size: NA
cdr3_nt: TGTGCCAGCAGCCCGCTACGAGGGCAGTTCTTC
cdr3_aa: CASSPLRGQFF

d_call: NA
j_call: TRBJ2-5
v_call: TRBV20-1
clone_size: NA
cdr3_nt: TGCAGTGCTAGGGAGTTGGGCCCTACATTAGGGACCCAGTACTTC
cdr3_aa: CSARELGPTLGTQYF

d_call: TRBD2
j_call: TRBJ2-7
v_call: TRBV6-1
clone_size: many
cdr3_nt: TGTGCCAGCAGTGCCCGGATCGGGACTAGCGGCACTAGGGAGCAGTACTTC
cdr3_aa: CASSARIGTSGTREQYF

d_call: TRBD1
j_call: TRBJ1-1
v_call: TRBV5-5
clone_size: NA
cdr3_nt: TGTGCCAGCAGCCCCCGGGCGACAGGGAGGGGGACTGAAGCTTTCTTT
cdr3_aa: CASSPRATGRGTEAFF

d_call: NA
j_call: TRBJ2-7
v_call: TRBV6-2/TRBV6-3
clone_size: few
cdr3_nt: TGTGCCAGCAGTTACACTGGGATACCCTTCACCTACGAGCAGTACTTC
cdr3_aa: CASSYTGIPFTYEQYF

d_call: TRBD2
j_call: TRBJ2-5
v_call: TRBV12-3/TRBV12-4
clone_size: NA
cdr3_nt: TGTGCCAGCAGTCCCGGGACTAGCGGGAGCGACCAGTACTTC
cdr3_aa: CASSPGTSGSDQYF

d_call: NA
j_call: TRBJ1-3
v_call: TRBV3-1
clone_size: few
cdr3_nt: TGTGCCAGCAGCCAAGCTTCGCACAGGGCCTTAAGGAGTCGAAACACCATATATTTT
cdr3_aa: CASSQASHRALRSRNTIYF

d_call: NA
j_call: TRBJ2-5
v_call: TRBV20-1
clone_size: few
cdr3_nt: TGCAGTGCCAGTGGGGGCGCGGGGCAAGAGACCCAGTACTTC
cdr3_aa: CSASGGAGQETQYF

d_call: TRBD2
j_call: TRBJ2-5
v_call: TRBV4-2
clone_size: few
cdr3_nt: TGTGCCAGCAGCCGAAGACTAGCTGGGAAAAATGGCGAGACCCAGTACTTC
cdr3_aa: CASSRRLAGKNGETQYF

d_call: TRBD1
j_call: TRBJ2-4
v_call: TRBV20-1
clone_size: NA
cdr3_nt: TGCAGTGCTTTCCGACCGGGACAGCCAGCCAAAAACATTCAGTACTTC
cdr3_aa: CSAFRPGQPAKNIQYF

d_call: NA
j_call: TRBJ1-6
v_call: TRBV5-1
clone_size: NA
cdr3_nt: TGCGCCAGCAGCTTTTCCCGGGACTTTAATTCACCCCTCCACTTT
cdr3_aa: CASSFSRDFNSPLHF

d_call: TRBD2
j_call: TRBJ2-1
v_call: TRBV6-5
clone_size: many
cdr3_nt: TGTGCCAGCAGTTACTCGCTGGGACTAGCGGGAGAGGATGAGCAGTTCTTC
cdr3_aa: CASSYSLGLAGEDEQFF

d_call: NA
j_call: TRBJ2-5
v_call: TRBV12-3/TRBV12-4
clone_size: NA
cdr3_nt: TGTGCCAGCAGCCCAGGGACGGCCCAGTACTTC
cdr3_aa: CASSPGTAQYF

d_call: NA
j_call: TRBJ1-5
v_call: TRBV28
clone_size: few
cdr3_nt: TGTGCCAGCAACTGGGCCAGAGTTGGCAATCAGCCCCAGCATTTT
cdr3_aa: CASNWARVGNQPQHF

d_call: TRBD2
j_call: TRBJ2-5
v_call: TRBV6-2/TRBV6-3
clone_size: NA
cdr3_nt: TGTGCCAGCAGTTACCCCCCAGCGGGGGAAAAGACCCAGTACTTC
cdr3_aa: CASSYPPAGEKTQYF

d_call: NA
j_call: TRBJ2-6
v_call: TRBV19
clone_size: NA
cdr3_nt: TGTGCCAGTAGTTGGGCAGGCTCTGGGGCCAACGTCCTGACTTTC
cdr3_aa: CASSWAGSGANVLTF

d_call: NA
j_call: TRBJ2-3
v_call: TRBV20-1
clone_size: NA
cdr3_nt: TGCAGTGCTAGAGCGGGGGGCGGCTCCGCTAGCACAGATACGCAGTATTTT
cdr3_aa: CSARAGGGSASTDTQYF

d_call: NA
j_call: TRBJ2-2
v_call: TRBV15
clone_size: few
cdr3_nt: TGTGCCACCAGCAGAGTCCAGGTCGGGGAGCTGTTTTTT
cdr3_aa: CATSRVQVGELFF

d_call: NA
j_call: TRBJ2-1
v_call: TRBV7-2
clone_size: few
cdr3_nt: TGTGCCAGCAGCGCGGATTTCTATGAGCAGTTCTTC
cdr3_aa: CASSADFYEQFF

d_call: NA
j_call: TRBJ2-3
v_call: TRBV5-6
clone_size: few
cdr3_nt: TGTGCCAGCAGCTTGGGATATATCTTCACAGATACGCAGTATTTT
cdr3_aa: CASSLGYIFTDTQYF

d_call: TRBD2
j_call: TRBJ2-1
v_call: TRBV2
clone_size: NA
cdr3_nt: TGTGCCAGCAGTGATCAGGCGGGGGGGATCTACAATGAGCAGTTCTTC
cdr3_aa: CASSDQAGGIYNEQFF

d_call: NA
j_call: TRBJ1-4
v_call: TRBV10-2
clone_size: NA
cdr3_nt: TGCGCCACACAGGGTCCGACTAATGAAAAACTGTTTTTT
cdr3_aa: CATQGPTNEKLFF

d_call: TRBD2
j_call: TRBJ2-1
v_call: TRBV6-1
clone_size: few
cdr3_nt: TGTGCCAGCAGTGAACAGGTAGCGGGAGTTGGTCTCCGCTCCTACAATGAGCAGTTCTTC
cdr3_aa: CASSEQVAGVGLRSYNEQFF

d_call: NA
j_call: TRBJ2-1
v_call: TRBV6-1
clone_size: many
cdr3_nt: TGTGCCAGCAGCCTACTTGGGGACGCTCCCTACAATGAGCAGTTCTTC
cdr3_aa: CASSLLGDAPYNEQFF

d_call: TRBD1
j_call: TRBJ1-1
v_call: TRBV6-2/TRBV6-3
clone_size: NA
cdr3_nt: TGTGCCAGCAGTTATCTTCGGACAGGGAACACTGAAGCTTTCTTT
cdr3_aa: CASSYLRTGNTEAFF

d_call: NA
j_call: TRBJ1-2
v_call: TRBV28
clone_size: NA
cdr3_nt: TGTGCCAGCAGTTCCTCAGGGAGATATGGCTACACCTTC
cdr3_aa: CASSSSGRYGYTF

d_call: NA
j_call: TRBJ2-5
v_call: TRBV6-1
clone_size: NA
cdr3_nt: TGTGCCAGCAGGGGGATCTGGACAGATCTAAACCAAGAGACCCAGTACTTC
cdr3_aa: CASRGIWTDLNQETQYF

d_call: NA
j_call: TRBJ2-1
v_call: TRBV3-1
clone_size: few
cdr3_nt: TGTGCCAGCAGCCCTCTCGGTAGCGGTTGGTCCTACAATGAGCAGTTCTTC
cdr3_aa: CASSPLGSGWSYNEQFF

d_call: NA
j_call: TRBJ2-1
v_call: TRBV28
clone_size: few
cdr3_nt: TGTGCCAGCAGTACCCGACTCGCGGGAACCTACAATGAGCAGTTCTTC
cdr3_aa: CASSTRLAGTYNEQFF

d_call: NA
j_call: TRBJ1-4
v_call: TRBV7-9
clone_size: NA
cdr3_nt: TGTGCCAGCAGCGTCAGCCTCCGGGGTCGTGAAAAACTGTTTTTT
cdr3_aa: CASSVSLRGREKLFF

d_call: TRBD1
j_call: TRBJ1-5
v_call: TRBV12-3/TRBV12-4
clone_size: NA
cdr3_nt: TGTGCCAGCAGCTCTTGGACAGGGGGGGATCAGCCCCAGCATTTT
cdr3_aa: CASSSWTGGDQPQHF

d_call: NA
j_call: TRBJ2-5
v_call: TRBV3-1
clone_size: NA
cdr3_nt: TGTGCCAGCAGCCCCACGCGGACACCGCAAGAGACCCAGTACTTC
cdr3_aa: CASSPTRTPQETQYF

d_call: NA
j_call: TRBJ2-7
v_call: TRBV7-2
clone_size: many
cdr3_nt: TGTGCCAGCTCCCGTCTCGGGAGCTACGAGCAGTACTTC
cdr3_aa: CASSRLGSYEQYF

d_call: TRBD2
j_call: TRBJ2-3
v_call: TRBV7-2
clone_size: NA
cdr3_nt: TGTGCCAGCAGCTTTTACAGCGGGAGTGAAGATACGCAGTATTTT
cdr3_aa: CASSFYSGSEDTQYF

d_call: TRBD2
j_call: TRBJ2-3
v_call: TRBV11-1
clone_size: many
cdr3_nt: TGTGCCAGCAGCTTAGCGCTGGCTAGCGGGGACTTCGTCGGAGATACGCAGTATTTT
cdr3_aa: CASSLALASGDFVGDTQYF

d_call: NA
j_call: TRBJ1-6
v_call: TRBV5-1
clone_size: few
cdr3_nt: TGCGCCAGCAGCCGTTCCCGGGATTCACCCCTCCACTTT
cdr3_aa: CASSRSRDSPLHF

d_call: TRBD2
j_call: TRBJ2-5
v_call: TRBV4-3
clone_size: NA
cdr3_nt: TGCGCCAGCAGCCCAAGACTAGCGGGGGCCGTGGAGACCCAGTACTTC
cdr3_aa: CASSPRLAGAVETQYF

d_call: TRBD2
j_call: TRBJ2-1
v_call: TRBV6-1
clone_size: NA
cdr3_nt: TGTGCCAGCACCACCGCGGGGGGGCCTTACAATGAGCAGTTCTTC
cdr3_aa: CASTTAGGPYNEQFF

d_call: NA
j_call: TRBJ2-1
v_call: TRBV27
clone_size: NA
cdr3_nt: TGTGCCAGCAGTCCAAACACGCCAGGCGAGCAGTTCTTC
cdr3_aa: CASSPNTPGEQFF

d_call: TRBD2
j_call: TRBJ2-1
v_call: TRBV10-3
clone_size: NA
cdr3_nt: TGTGCCATCAGTGAGTCGTCTAGCGGGAGGGCCGATGAGCAGTTCTTC
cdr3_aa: CAISESSSGRADEQFF

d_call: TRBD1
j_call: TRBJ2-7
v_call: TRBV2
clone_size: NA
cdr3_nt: TGTGCCAGCAGGCGGGACAGGGAAATCAACGAGCAGTACTTC
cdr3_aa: CASRRDREINEQYF

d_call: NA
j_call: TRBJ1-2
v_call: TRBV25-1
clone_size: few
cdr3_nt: TGTGCCAGCAATGCAGGGGACTATGGCTACACCTTC
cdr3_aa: CASNAGDYGYTF